This entry lists 20 T cell receptor beta chains sequenced from one sample in a study of vaccination and CD4 T cells after COVID-19. Cultured CD4+ T cells had their DNA profiled by the Oncomine TCR Beta short-read assay. TCRdb used MiXCR to reprocess the PCR reads, holding one entry per CDR3 protein. The table lists over 20,000 distinct CDR3 sequences, 35% to 40% of them singletons. These receptors are not linked to any known antigen. Treatment of the sample: approximately 9-day PBMC culture with coronavirus spike peptide pools or control peptides (ViraFEST assay). Sequencing was performed on CD4+ T cells from blood, cultured in vitro, taken before SARS-CoV-2 vaccination. Receptors were obtained from a human donor who received a COVID-19 vaccine.

This clonotype was seen only a few times. The chain joins TRBV20-1 to TRBJ1-1, with no clear D. This CDR3 region has 11 residues. In germline, CDR1 is DFQATT, CDR2 SNEGSKA (reference sequence). The CDR3: CSIRAGTEAFF. CDR3 nucleotide sequence: TGCAGCATAAGAGCGGGCACTGAAGCTTTCTTT.

The CDR3 DNA reads TGCAGCGTTGGTATCGATAAGTACCAAGAGACCCAGTACTTC. Residues: CSVGIDKYQETQYF. The chain carries TRBV29-1 and TRBJ2-5, with D unclear. Trimming pared 4 bases from V and 0 bases from J, leaving 12 bases between. CDR1 SQVTM and CDR2 ANQGSEA come from the germline V gene. CDR3 length equals 14 residues.

This clonotype was counted a few times. The CDR3 sequence: CASSNPGQGEYEQYF. The CDR3, as DNA: TGTGCCAGCAGCAACCCCGGACAGGGTGAATACGAGCAGTACTTC. This chain links TRBV6-1 with TRBJ2-7; 8 nucleotides align to TRBD1. Trimming cost V 6 bases and J 4 bases; bases outside gene matches: 11. CDR1 and CDR2 (germline): MNHNS, SASEGT. The CDR3 length is 15 residues.

The chain links TRBV7-9 to TRBJ2-5; no clear D. CDR1 is SEHNR, CDR2 FQNEAQ, per germline (reference sequence). The CDR3 runs to 15 residues. Trimming removed 2 bases from V and 1 base from J, with 11 bases in between. In nucleotides, the CDR3 is TGTGCCAGCAGCTTATCAAGCTACCCCCAAGAGACCCAGTACTTC. This encodes CASSLSSYPQETQYF.

The chain carries TRBV6-1 and TRBJ2-3; no reliable D call. The germline V gene encodes CDR1 MNHNS and CDR2 SASEGT. Trimming pared 6 bases from V and 8 bases from J, leaving 9 bases between. The CDR3 spans 11 residues. CDR3 sequence reads: CASRQEGTQYF. The CDR3 nucleotides read TGTGCCAGCAGACAAGAAGGTACGCAGTATTTT.

This clonotype was counted a single time. The gene calls are TRBV29-1 and TRBJ1-2, with 7 bases aligning to TRBD1. The CDR3 length is 17 residues. Germline lookup yields CDR1 SQVTM and CDR2 ANQGSEA. V trimming: 5 bases; J trimming: 3 bases; junction bases outside the gene matches: 18. The CDR3 loop is CSVLGQASPTWDYGYTF. CDR3 in DNA: TGCAGCGTTCTTGGACAGGCTTCCCCGACCTGGGACTATGGCTACACCTTC. The whole variable domain, filled in from reference TRBV29-1 and TRBJ1-2, reads SAVISQKPSRDICQRGTSLTIQCQVDSQVTMMFWYRQQPGQSLTLIATANQGSEATYESGFVIDKFPISRPNLTFSTLTVSNMSPEDSSIYLCSVLGQASPTWDYGYTFGSGTRLTVV.

This clonotype occurred a few times. This chain connects TRBV19 to TRBJ2-7; the D gene could be TRBD1 or TRBD2 (5 bases each). Trimming pared 9 bases from V and 6 bases from J, leaving 12 bases between. Germline V CDR1 and CDR2: LNHDA, SQIVND (reference sequence). This CDR3 has 11 residues. CDR3 in amino acids: CASARGREQYF. The CDR3, as DNA: TGTGCCAGCGCCCGGGGCCGCGAGCAGTACTTC.

This chain connects TRBV19 to TRBJ1-1; 8 positions match TRBD1. This CDR3 contains 15 residues. The germline V gene encodes CDR1 LNHDA and CDR2 SQIVND (reference sequence). Trimming cost V 1 base and J 1 base; bases outside gene matches: 2. The CDR3 spells CASSIGDRTNTEAFF. CDR3 DNA: TGTGCCAGTAGTATAGGGGACAGGACGAACACTGAAGCTTTCTTT.

This clonotype has a handful of counts. V usage is TRBV20-1 and J usage is TRBJ2-5; tentatively, D is TRBD2 (6 bases). The CDR3 loop spans 16 amino acids. V lost 6 bases, J lost 2 bases, and 22 bases lay in between. Germline assignment: CDR1 DFQATT and CDR2 SNEGSKA (reference sequence). CDR3 protein: CSALAAGERLQETQYF. The CDR3 nucleotides are TGCAGTGCCCTTGCAGCGGGCGAACGATTACAAGAGACCCAGTACTTC.

The rearrangement uses TRBV6-1 and TRBJ2-7, with D possibly being TRBD1 (5 bases). The germline V gene encodes CDR1 MNHNS and CDR2 SASEGT. Trimming took 5 bases from V and 5 from J, leaving 16 bases between them. This CDR3 region has 14 residues. In DNA, the CDR3 is TGTGCCAGCAGTCGCGACAGTCAACTACACGAGCAGTACTTC. This translates into CASSRDSQLHEQYF.

This clonotype was counted a few times. The rearrangement joins TRBV20-1 to TRBJ2-5; 7 positions agree with TRBD2. The CDR3 contains 13 residues. The V segment lost 5 bases and the J segment 0 bases; nucleotides outside the gene matches: 3. The germline V gene encodes CDR1 DFQATT and CDR2 SNEGSKA (reference sequence). The CDR3 here is CSALAAYQETQYF. The CDR3 DNA reads TGCAGTGCTCTAGCGGCGTACCAAGAGACCCAGTACTTC.

A few counts support this clonotype. The rearrangement links TRBV2 to TRBJ2-3; unclear D gene. Trimming pared 5 bases from V and 9 bases from J, leaving 15 bases between. Germline CDR1 and CDR2: SNHLY and FYNNEI. The CDR3 extends over 13 amino acids. The CDR3 region has the DNA TGTGCCAGCAGTACTCCCATTGGTCAAACGCAGTATTTT. The encoded protein is CASSTPIGQTQYF. Full variable domain (outside the CDR3, taken from reference TRBV2 and TRBJ2-3): EPEVTQTPSHQVTQMGQEVILRCVPISNHLYFYWYRQILGQKVEFLVSFYNNEISEKSEIFDDQFSVERPDGSNFTLKIRSTKLEDSAMYFCASSTPIGQTQYFGPGTRLTVL.

This clonotype was seen a handful of times. The gene calls are TRBV27 and TRBJ2-3; 7 nucleotides match TRBD2. Germline-derived CDR1 and CDR2 are MNHEY and SMNVEV (reference sequence). There are 18 residues in the CDR3. V lost 1 base and J lost 0; bases outside the gene matches: 10. CDR3 DNA: TGTGCCAGCAGTTTATGGGGGGGAGGGCTAGGTAGCACAGATACGCAGTATTTT. Translated, it gives CASSLWGGGLGSTDTQYF.

This clonotype was detected only a few times. This chain connects TRBV18 to TRBJ1-1; the D gene is possibly TRBD1 (5 bases). The germline V gene encodes CDR1 KGHSH and CDR2 LQKENI. V shed 2 bases and J shed 0 bases, with 16 bases lying between them. The CDR3 spans 17 residues. The DNA for the CDR3 is TGTGCCAGCTCACCATTACAATCGGGACCCATGAACACTGAAGCTTTCTTT. This gives the protein CASSPLQSGPMNTEAFF.

This clonotype was seen more than once but under ten times. The junction differs from germline at one of its ends, possibly a read error. The gene calls are TRBV7-2 and TRBJ2-5; the match to TRBD2 covers 8 bases. This CDR3 region has 14 residues. Per germline, CDR1 SGHTA and CDR2 FQGNSA. This CDR3 reads CASSLAGWGETQYF. Here the CDR3 DNA reads TGTGCCAGCAGCCTAGCGGGCTGGGGAGAGACCCAGTACTTC.

This chain joins TRBV7-8 and TRBJ1-1; D not resolved. The CDR3 consists of 15 residues. V was trimmed by 5 bases and J by 0 bases, leaving 13 bases between them. Per germline, CDR1 SGHVS and CDR2 FQNEAQ. This CDR3 is CASSPRGRLNTEAFF. The CDR3 DNA is TGTGCCAGCAGCCCGCGCGGCAGACTGAACACTGAAGCTTTCTTT.

Here the CDR3 reads CARGGRYTGELFF. CDR3 bases: TGTGCTCGAGGGGGCCGGTACACCGGGGAGCTGTTTTTT. The chain uses TRBV24-1 and TRBJ2-2; 7 bases map to TRBD1. In germline, CDR1 is KGHDR, CDR2 SFDVKD. The CDR3 totals 13 residues.

The chain couples TRBV5-1 to TRBJ2-5; D not certain. CDR3 length: 14 amino acids. Germline V lookup: CDR1 SGHRS, CDR2 YFSETQ. The V and J ends lost 0 bases and 0 bases respectively, with 6 bases between them. CDR3 nucleotides: TGCGCCAGCAGCTTGGCGGAGTACCAAGAGACCCAGTACTTC. Protein: CASSLAEYQETQYF.

This clonotype was found a few times. This rearrangement joins TRBV30 to TRBJ2-1; no clear D. Germline CDR1 GTSNPN, CDR2 SVGIG (reference sequence). CDR3 length equals 11 residues. Between the trimmed V and J ends, which lost 4 bases and 5 bases, there was a span of 6 bases. The CDR3 reads CAWTDDNEQFF. The CDR3, as DNA: TGTGCCTGGACTGACGACAATGAGCAGTTCTTC.

This clonotype showed up just a few times. CDR3 bases: TGTGCCAGCAGCGCCGGGACCGCAGATACGCAGTATTTT. As protein: CASSAGTADTQYF. V usage is TRBV7-2 and J usage is TRBJ2-3; either TRBD1 or TRBD2 may fit D (5 bases each). The V and J ends lost 5 bases and 4 bases respectively, with 10 bases between them. The CDR3 consists of 13 residues. Looked up from germline, CDR1 is SGHTA and CDR2 is FQGNSA. The full variable domain, its missing parts supplied by reference TRBV7-2 and TRBJ2-3, is GAGVSQSPSNKVTEKGKDVELRCDPISGHTALYWYRQSLGQGLEFLIYFQGNSAPDKSGLPSDRFSAERTGGSVSTLTIQRTQQEDSAVYLCASSAGTADTQYFGPGTRLTVL.